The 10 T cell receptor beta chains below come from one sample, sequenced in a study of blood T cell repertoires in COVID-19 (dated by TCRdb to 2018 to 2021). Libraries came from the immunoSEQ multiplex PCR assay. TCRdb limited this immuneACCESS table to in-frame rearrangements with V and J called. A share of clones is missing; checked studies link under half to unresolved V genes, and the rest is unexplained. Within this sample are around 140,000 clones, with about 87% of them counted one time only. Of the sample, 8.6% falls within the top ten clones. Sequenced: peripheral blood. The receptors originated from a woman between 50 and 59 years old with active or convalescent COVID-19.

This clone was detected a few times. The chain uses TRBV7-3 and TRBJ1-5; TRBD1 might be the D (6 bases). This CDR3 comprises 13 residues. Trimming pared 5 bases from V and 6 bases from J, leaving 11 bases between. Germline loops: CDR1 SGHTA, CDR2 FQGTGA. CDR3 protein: CASSPGHFQPQHF. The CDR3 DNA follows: TGTGCCAGCAGCCCGGGACACTTTCAGCCCCAGCATTTT.

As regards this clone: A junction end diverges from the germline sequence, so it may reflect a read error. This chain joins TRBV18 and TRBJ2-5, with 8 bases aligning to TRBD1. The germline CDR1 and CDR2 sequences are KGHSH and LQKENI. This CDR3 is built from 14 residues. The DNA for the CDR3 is TGTGCCAGCTCCCTCGACAGGGGCCAAGGGACCCAGTACTTC. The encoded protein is CASSLDRGQGTQYF.

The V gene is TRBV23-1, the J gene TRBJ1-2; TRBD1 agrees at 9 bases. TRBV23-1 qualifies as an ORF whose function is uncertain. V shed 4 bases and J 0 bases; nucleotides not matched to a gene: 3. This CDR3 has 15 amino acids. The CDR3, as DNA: TGCGCCAGCAGTCGCCGGGACAGGGCTAACTATGGCTACACCTTC. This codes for CASSRRDRANYGYTF.

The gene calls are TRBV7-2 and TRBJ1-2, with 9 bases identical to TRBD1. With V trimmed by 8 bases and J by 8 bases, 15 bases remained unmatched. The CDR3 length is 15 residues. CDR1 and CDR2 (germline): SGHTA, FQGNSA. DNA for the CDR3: TGTGCCAGCGGGGACAGGGACCTATCTATGAGAGGCTACACCTTC. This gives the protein CASGDRDLSMRGYTF.

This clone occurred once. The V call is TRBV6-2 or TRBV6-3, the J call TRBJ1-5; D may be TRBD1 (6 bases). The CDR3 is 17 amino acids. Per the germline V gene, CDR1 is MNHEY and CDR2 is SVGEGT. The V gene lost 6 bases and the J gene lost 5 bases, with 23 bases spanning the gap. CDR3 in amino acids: CASSPFGGGQGHQPQHF. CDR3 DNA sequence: TGTGCCAGCAGCCCCTTCGGAGGAGGTCAGGGGCATCAGCCCCAGCATTTT.

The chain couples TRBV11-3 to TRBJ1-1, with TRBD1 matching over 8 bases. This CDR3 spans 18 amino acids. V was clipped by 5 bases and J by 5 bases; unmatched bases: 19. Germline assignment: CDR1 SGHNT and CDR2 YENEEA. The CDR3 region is CASSPRVAGGRNGTEAFF. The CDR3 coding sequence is TGTGCCAGCAGCCCCAGGGTCGCAGGGGGCCGGAACGGGACTGAAGCTTTCTTT.

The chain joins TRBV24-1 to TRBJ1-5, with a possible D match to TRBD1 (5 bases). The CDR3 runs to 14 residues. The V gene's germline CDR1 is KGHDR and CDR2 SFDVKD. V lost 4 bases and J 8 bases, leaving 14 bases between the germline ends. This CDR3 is CATSEPGGVEPQHF. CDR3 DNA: TGTGCCACCAGTGAGCCTGGAGGGGTAGAGCCCCAGCATTTT.

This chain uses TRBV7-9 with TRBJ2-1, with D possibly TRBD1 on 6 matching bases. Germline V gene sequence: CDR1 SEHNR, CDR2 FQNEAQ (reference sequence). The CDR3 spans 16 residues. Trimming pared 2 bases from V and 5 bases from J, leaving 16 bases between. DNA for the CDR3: TGTGCCAGCAGCTTAAGGCCTGGACAGAGACACAATGAGCAGTTCTTC. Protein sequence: CASSLRPGQRHNEQFF.

The CDR3 loop is CASSGTPGKEGYTF. CDR3 DNA sequence: TGTGCCAGCAGTGGGACCCCCGGGAAAGAAGGCTACACCTTC. V and J are TRBV25-1 and TRBJ1-2; D call uncertain. Germline V gives CDR1 MGHDK, CDR2 SYGVNS. V shed 4 bases and J shed 8 bases, with 17 bases lying between them. CDR3 length equals 14 residues.

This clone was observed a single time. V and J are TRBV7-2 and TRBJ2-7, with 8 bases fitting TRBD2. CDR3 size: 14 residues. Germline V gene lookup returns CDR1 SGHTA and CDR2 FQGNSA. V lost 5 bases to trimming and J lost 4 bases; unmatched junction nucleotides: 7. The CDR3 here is CASSSGSSRYEQYF. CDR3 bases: TGTGCCAGCAGCAGCGGGAGTTCGAGGTACGAGCAGTACTTC.